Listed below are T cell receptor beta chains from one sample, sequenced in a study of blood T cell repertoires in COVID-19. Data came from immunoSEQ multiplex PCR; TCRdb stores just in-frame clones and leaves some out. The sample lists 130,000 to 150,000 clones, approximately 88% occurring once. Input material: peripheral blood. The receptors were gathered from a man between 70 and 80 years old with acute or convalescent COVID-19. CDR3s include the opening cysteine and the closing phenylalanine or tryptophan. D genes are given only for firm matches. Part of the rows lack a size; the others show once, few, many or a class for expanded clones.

CDR3aa: CASSLEAGGFGYTF; CDR3nt: TGTGCCAGCAGCTTGGAAGCGGGGGGCTTTGGCTACACCTTC; v_gene: TRBV5-5; j_gene: TRBJ1-2; abundance: .; d_gene: .
CDR3aa: CASSLGLDNSGGYTF; CDR3nt: TGTGCCAGCAGCTTAGGTTTGGACAATAGCGGTGGCTACACCTTC; v_gene: TRBV7-9; j_gene: TRBJ1-2; abundance: .; d_gene: .
CDR3aa: CSASYGETQYF; CDR3nt: TGCAGTGCTAGCTACGGGGAGACCCAGTACTTC; v_gene: TRBV20-1; j_gene: TRBJ2-5; abundance: once; d_gene: .
CDR3aa: CASSISTGEGNTIYF; CDR3nt: TGTGCCAGCAGCATTAGTACAGGGGAAGGAAACACCATATATTTT; v_gene: TRBV9; j_gene: TRBJ1-3; abundance: .; d_gene: TRBD1
CDR3aa: CASSISDRGSNQPQHF; CDR3nt: TGTGCCAGCAGCATATCCGACAGGGGTAGCAATCAGCCCCAGCATTTT; v_gene: TRBV7-9; j_gene: TRBJ1-5; abundance: .; d_gene: TRBD1
CDR3aa: CASSLELAGGLSYNEQFF; CDR3nt: TGTGCCAGCAGCTTGGAACTAGCGGGAGGACTGTCCTACAATGAGCAGTTCTTC; v_gene: TRBV5-8; j_gene: TRBJ2-1; abundance: .; d_gene: TRBD2
CDR3aa: CASRPGTVYNSPLHF; CDR3nt: TGTGCCAGCAGGCCCGGGACAGTGTATAATTCACCCCTCCACTTT; v_gene: TRBV28; j_gene: TRBJ1-6; abundance: .; d_gene: TRBD1
CDR3aa: CASSLPDINYEQYF; CDR3nt: TGCGCCAGCAGCTTGCCGGACATCAACTACGAGCAGTACTTC; v_gene: TRBV5-1; j_gene: TRBJ2-7; abundance: .; d_gene: .
CDR3aa: CATRGLAGGYNEQFF; CDR3nt: TGTGCCACCAGGGGACTAGCGGGAGGGTACAATGAGCAGTTCTTC; v_gene: TRBV15; j_gene: TRBJ2-1; abundance: .; d_gene: TRBD2
CDR3aa: CASTESVADSWPDTQYF; CDR3nt: TGCGCCAGCACTGAGTCGGTAGCGGACTCTTGGCCAGATACGCAGTATTTT; v_gene: TRBV4-1; j_gene: TRBJ2-3; abundance: .; d_gene: .
CDR3aa: CASKTLAVDNSPLHF; CDR3nt: TGTGCCAGCAAGACTTTGGCAGTTGATAATTCACCCCTCCACTTT; v_gene: TRBV2; j_gene: TRBJ1-6; abundance: .; d_gene: .
CDR3aa: CASSIDGLAGGSYNEQFF; CDR3nt: TGTGCCAGTAGTATAGACGGACTAGCGGGAGGGTCCTACAATGAGCAGTTCTTC; v_gene: TRBV19; j_gene: TRBJ2-1; abundance: .; d_gene: TRBD2
CDR3aa: CASSWGRGQGYTF; CDR3nt: TGTGCCAGCAGTTGGGGCAGGGGGCAAGGCTACACCTTC; v_gene: TRBV12-3/TRBV12-4; j_gene: TRBJ1-2; abundance: .; d_gene: TRBD1
CDR3aa: CASSLYSQGAGNQPQHF; CDR3nt: TGTGCCAGTAGTCTTTACTCACAGGGAGCGGGCAATCAGCCCCAGCATTTT; v_gene: TRBV19; j_gene: TRBJ1-5; abundance: few; d_gene: .
CDR3aa: CASSPIARGSGNTIYF; CDR3nt: TGTGCCAGCTCACCAATCGCCCGGGGCTCTGGAAACACCATATATTTT; v_gene: TRBV18; j_gene: TRBJ1-3; abundance: .; d_gene: .
CDR3aa: CSVAGQRDEQYF; CDR3nt: TGCAGCGTTGCCGGCCAGCGGGACGAGCAGTACTTC; v_gene: TRBV29-1; j_gene: TRBJ2-7; abundance: .; d_gene: .
CDR3aa: CASSKGTGVSLVEKLFF; CDR3nt: TGTGCCAGTAGTAAGGGGACAGGGGTCTCCCTCGTAGAAAAACTGTTTTTT; v_gene: TRBV19; j_gene: TRBJ1-4; abundance: .; d_gene: TRBD1
CDR3aa: CASSLTRVPQSPLHF; CDR3nt: TGTGCCAGCAGCTTGACCCGGGTCCCCCAATCACCCCTCCACTTT; v_gene: TRBV7-2; j_gene: TRBJ1-6; abundance: .; d_gene: .
CDR3aa: CASSAFQGIVGTEAFF; CDR3nt: TGTGCCAGCAGTGCGTTTCAGGGAATTGTAGGCACTGAAGCTTTCTTT; v_gene: TRBV6-4; j_gene: TRBJ1-1; abundance: .; d_gene: .
CDR3aa: CASRAGTSGAGYNEQFF; CDR3nt: TGTGCCAGTAGGGCCGGGACTAGCGGGGCGGGTTACAATGAGCAGTTCTTC; v_gene: TRBV19; j_gene: TRBJ2-1; abundance: .; d_gene: TRBD2
CDR3aa: CASSQGGTAYEQYF; CDR3nt: TGTGCCAGCAGCCAAGGTGGGACAGCCTACGAGCAGTACTTC; v_gene: TRBV3-1/TRBV3-2; j_gene: TRBJ2-7; abundance: .; d_gene: TRBD1
CDR3aa: CASSPRQGAAGELFF; CDR3nt: TGTGCCAGCAGCCCTAGACAGGGAGCGGCCGGGGAGCTGTTTTTT; v_gene: TRBV7-2; j_gene: TRBJ2-2; abundance: .; d_gene: TRBD1
CDR3aa: CASSSGQSSYEQYF; CDR3nt: TGTGCCAGCAGTTCGGGACAGTCTTCCTACGAGCAGTACTTC; v_gene: TRBV28; j_gene: TRBJ2-7; abundance: .; d_gene: TRBD1
CDR3aa: CASSATGANEKLFF; CDR3nt: TGTGCCAGCAGCGCGACGGGAGCTAATGAAAAACTGTTTTTT; v_gene: TRBV7-2; j_gene: TRBJ1-4; abundance: .; d_gene: .
CDR3aa: CASSEAGGRANVLTF; CDR3nt: TGTGCCAGCAGTGAAGCGGGGGGTAGGGCCAACGTCCTGACTTTC; v_gene: TRBV6-1; j_gene: TRBJ2-6; abundance: .; d_gene: .
CDR3aa: CASSLDRGLAGDGANVLTF; CDR3nt: TGTGCCAGCAGCTTAGACCGGGGACTAGCGGGGGATGGGGCCAACGTCCTGACTTTC; v_gene: TRBV7-8; j_gene: TRBJ2-6; abundance: .; d_gene: TRBD2
CDR3aa: CATGSDSRTEAFF; CDR3nt: TGTGCCACCGGCTCGGACTCCAGGACTGAAGCTTTCTTT; v_gene: TRBV10-3; j_gene: TRBJ1-1; abundance: .; d_gene: .
CDR3aa: CASGREAGELFF; CDR3nt: TGTGCCAGCGGTAGGGAGGCCGGGGAGCTGTTTTTT; v_gene: TRBV6-5; j_gene: TRBJ2-2; abundance: .; d_gene: .
CDR3aa: CASSLQGEVEKLFF; CDR3nt: TGTGCCAGCAGTTTGCAGGGGGAGGTCGAAAAACTGTTTTTT; v_gene: TRBV27; j_gene: TRBJ1-4; abundance: .; d_gene: TRBD1
CDR3aa: CSVKPDAGNYGYTF; CDR3nt: TGCAGCGTCAAACCGGATGCAGGGAACTATGGCTACACCTTC; v_gene: TRBV29-1; j_gene: TRBJ1-2; abundance: .; d_gene: .
CDR3aa: CASSPSSGGGYNEQFF; CDR3nt: TGTGCCAGCAGCCCTAGTTCCGGGGGGGGTTACAATGAGCAGTTCTTC; v_gene: TRBV7-7; j_gene: TRBJ2-1; abundance: .; d_gene: TRBD2
CDR3aa: CASLSRGGGNTIYF; CDR3nt: TGTGCCAGTCTTTCCCGGGGAGGAGGAAACACCATATATTTT; v_gene: TRBV19; j_gene: TRBJ1-3; abundance: .; d_gene: .
CDR3aa: CASSSGSRETEAFF; CDR3nt: TGTGCCAGCAGCTCCGGGTCTCGGGAGACTGAAGCTTTCTTT; v_gene: TRBV27; j_gene: TRBJ1-1; abundance: .; d_gene: .
CDR3aa: CASSQIRQGKSGELFF; CDR3nt: TGTGCCAGCAGTCAGATCAGACAGGGGAAAAGCGGGGAGCTGTTTTTT; v_gene: TRBV6-6; j_gene: TRBJ2-2; abundance: .; d_gene: TRBD1
CDR3aa: CASSPSADNEQFF; CDR3nt: TGTGCCAGCAGCCCAAGTGCGGACAATGAGCAGTTCTTC; v_gene: TRBV3-1/TRBV3-2; j_gene: TRBJ2-1; abundance: .; d_gene: .
CDR3aa: CASSPVGTSKQTQYF; CDR3nt: TGTGCCAGCAGTCCCGTCGGGACTAGCAAACAGACCCAGTACTTC; v_gene: TRBV11-2; j_gene: TRBJ2-5; abundance: .; d_gene: TRBD2
CDR3aa: CASSFTGLGTEAFF; CDR3nt: TGTGCCAGCAGTTTCACAGGGTTAGGGACTGAAGCTTTCTTT; v_gene: TRBV27; j_gene: TRBJ1-1; abundance: .; d_gene: .
CDR3aa: CASSPQGGENTIYF; CDR3nt: TGTGCCAGCTCACCTCAGGGTGGCGAAAACACCATATATTTT; v_gene: TRBV18; j_gene: TRBJ1-3; abundance: .; d_gene: .
CDR3aa: CASSMGGLNTEAFF; CDR3nt: TGTGCCAGCAGCATGGGGGGGTTGAACACTGAAGCTTTCTTT; v_gene: TRBV28; j_gene: TRBJ1-1; abundance: .; d_gene: .
CDR3aa: CASSLGTSTFEQFF; CDR3nt: TGTGCCAGCAGTTTAGGGACTAGTACCTTTGAGCAGTTCTTC; v_gene: TRBV27; j_gene: TRBJ2-1; abundance: .; d_gene: TRBD2
CDR3aa: CASSLGTGAAGGYTF; CDR3nt: TGCGCCAGCAGCTTGGGGACAGGGGCCGCCGGAGGCTACACCTTC; v_gene: TRBV5-1; j_gene: TRBJ1-2; abundance: .; d_gene: TRBD1
CDR3aa: CASSENSGGLYNEQFF; CDR3nt: TGCGCCAGCAGTGAGAATAGCGGGGGGCTGTACAATGAGCAGTTCTTC; v_gene: TRBV10-1; j_gene: TRBJ2-1; abundance: .; d_gene: TRBD2